Listed below are T cell receptor beta chains from one sample, sequenced in a study of beta chain features in type 1 diabetes. Clones were sequenced by immunoSEQ multiplex PCR, and TCRdb holds only the in-frame ones, with some missing. The sample consists of about half a million clones, over 10% of them appearing once. Sequencing used naive CD4+ T cells from blood. The receptors were gathered from a woman younger than 30 in good health. CDR3s include the opening cysteine and the closing phenylalanine or tryptophan. Each record gives: J gene, D gene, V gene, clone size, CDR3 protein, CDR3 DNA. D genes are given only for firm matches. Some rows have no size entry. The others give once, few or many, or a class for an expanded clone.

TRBJ2-2,.,TRBV9,few,CASSVVATGELFF,TGTGCCAGCAGCGTAGTTGCCACCGGGGAGCTGTTTTTT
TRBJ1-1,TRBD1,TRBV18,.,CASSHSRDRGRGTEAFF,TGTGCCAGCTCGCACTCCCGGGACAGGGGCCGGGGCACTGAAGCTTTCTTT
TRBJ2-1,.,TRBV29-1,.,CSVDRGKRNEQFF,TGCAGCGTTGATCGCGGGAAGCGCAATGAGCAGTTCTTC
TRBJ2-4,TRBD2,TRBV9,.,CASSVDGRVKNIQYF,TGTGCCAGCAGCGTAGACGGGAGGGTCAAAAACATTCAGTACTTC
TRBJ2-5,.,TRBV5-1,once,CASREQETQYF,TGCGCCAGCCGAGAACAAGAGACCCAGTACTTC
TRBJ1-2,.,TRBV7-9,.,CASSPQQGKWGYTF,TGTGCCAGCAGCCCACAACAGGGAAAGTGGGGCTACACCTTC
TRBJ2-7,.,TRBV5-1,.,CASSDSGYEQYF,TGCGCCAGCAGCGACAGCGGATACGAGCAGTACTTC
TRBJ2-3,.,TRBV4-1,.,CASSPAQADTQYF,TGCGCCAGCAGCCCCGCTCAAGCAGATACGCAGTATTTT
TRBJ1-1,.,TRBV7-9,.,CASSPSGMNTEAFF,TGTGCCAGCAGCCCCTCGGGGATGAACACTGAAGCTTTCTTT
TRBJ1-1,.,TRBV14,few,CASSQVHTEAFF,TGTGCCAGCAGCCAAGTGCACACTGAAGCTTTCTTT
TRBJ1-5,.,TRBV14,.,CASSQHVGQPQHF,TGTGCCAGCAGCCAACACGTGGGTCAGCCCCAGCATTTT
TRBJ1-6,TRBD1,TRBV2,.,CASRDRGFYSPLHF,TGTGCCAGCAGGGACAGGGGATTCTATTCACCCCTCCACTTT
TRBJ1-3,TRBD1,TRBV4-2,.,CASSRVGTGTGALSSGNTIYF,TGTGCCAGCAGCCGCGTCGGTACCGGGACAGGGGCCCTCTCCAGCGGAAACACCATATATTTT
TRBJ2-4,.,TRBV2,few,CASKTGENIQYF,TGTGCCAGCAAAACCGGGGAAAACATTCAGTACTTC
TRBJ2-3,TRBD2,TRBV30,few,CAGGLAGPGDTQYF,TGTGCCGGAGGACTAGCGGGACCTGGGGATACGCAGTATTTT
TRBJ2-3,.,TRBV6-5,few,CASRDSRAWGTQYF,TGTGCCAGCAGGGACAGCCGCGCATGGGGTACGCAGTATTTT
TRBJ2-7,TRBD2,TRBV18,few,CASSRGGEQYF,TGTGCCAGCTCACGGGGGGGTGAGCAGTACTTC